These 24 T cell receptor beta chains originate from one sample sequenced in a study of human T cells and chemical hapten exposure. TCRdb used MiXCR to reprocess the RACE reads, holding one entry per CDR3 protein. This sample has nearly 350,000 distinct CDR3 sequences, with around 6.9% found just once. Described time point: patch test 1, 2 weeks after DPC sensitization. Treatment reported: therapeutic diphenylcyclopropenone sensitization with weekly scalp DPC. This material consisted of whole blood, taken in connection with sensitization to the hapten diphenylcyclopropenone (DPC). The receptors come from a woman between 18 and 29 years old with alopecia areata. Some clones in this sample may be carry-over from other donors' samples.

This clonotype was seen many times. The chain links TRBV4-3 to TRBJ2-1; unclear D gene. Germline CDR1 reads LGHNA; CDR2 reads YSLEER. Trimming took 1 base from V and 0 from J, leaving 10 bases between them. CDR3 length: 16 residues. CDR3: CASSQGAELSYNEQFF. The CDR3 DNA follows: TGCGCCAGCAGCCAAGGTGCAGAACTCTCCTACAATGAGCAGTTCTTC.

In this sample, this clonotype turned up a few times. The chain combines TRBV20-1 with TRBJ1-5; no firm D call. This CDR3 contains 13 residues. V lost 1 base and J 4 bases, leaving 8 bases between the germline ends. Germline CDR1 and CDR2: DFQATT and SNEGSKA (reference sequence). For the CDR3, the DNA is TGCAGTGCTAGAGGATATGAGAATCAGCCCCAGCATTTT. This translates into CSARGYENQPQHF.

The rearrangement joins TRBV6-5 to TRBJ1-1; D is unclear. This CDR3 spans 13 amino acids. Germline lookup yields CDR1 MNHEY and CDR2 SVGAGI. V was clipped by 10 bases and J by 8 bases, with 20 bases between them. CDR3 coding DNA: TGTGCCACCCGACCAAACTTCTCTGCCGAAGCTTTCTTT. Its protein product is CATRPNFSAEAFF.

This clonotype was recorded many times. The CDR3 region is CASSYSSTLAGGLAKNIQYF. As DNA, the CDR3 is TGTGCCAGCAGTTACTCGAGTACGCTAGCGGGGGGGCTAGCCAAAAACATTCAGTACTTC. The chain couples TRBV6-2 or TRBV6-3 to TRBJ2-4; 12 bases align to TRBD2. V lost 0 bases, J lost 0 bases, and 9 bases stayed unmatched. CDR3 length: 20 amino acids. Germline V gene lookup returns CDR1 MNHEY and CDR2 SVGEGT.

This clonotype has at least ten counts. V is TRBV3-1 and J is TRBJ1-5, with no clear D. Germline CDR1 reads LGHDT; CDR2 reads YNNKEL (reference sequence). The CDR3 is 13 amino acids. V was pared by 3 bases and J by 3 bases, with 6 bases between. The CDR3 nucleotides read TGTGCCAGCAGCCACGGTAACAATCAGCCCCAGCATTTT. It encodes CASSHGNNQPQHF.

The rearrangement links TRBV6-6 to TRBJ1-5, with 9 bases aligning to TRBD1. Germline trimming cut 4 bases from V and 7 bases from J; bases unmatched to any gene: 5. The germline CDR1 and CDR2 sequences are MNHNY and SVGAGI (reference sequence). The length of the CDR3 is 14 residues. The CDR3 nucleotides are TGTGCCAGCAGTTTACCGACAGGGGGACAGCCCCAGCATTTT. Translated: CASSLPTGGQPQHF.

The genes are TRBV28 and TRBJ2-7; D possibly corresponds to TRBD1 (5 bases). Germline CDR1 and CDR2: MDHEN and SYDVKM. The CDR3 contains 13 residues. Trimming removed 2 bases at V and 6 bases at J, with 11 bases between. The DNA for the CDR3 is TGTGCCAGCAGTTTACTGGGGCTGACCGAGCAGTACTTC. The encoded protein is CASSLLGLTEQYF.

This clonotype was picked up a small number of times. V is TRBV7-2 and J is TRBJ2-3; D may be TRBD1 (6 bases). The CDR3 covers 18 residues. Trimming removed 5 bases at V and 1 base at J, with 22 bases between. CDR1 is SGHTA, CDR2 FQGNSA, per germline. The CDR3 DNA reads TGTGCCAGCAGCCTAACAGGGCCCCCTTTATATCGCACAGATACGCAGTATTTT. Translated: CASSLTGPPLYRTDTQYF.

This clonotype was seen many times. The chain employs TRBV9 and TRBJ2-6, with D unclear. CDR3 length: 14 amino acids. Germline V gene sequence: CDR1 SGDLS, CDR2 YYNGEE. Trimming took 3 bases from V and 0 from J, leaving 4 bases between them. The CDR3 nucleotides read TGTGCCAGCAGCGCGCACTCTGGGGCCAACGTCCTGACTTTC. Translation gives CASSAHSGANVLTF.

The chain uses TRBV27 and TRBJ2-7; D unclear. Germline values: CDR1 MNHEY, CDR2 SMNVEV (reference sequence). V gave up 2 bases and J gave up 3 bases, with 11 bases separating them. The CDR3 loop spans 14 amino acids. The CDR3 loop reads CASSLMGRNYEQYF. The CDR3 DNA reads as TGTGCCAGCAGTTTAATGGGCAGAAACTACGAGCAGTACTTC.

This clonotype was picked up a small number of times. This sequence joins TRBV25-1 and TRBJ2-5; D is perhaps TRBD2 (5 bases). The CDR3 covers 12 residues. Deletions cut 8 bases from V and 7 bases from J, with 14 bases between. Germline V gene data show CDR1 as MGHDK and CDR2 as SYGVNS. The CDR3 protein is CASSRGDGTQYF. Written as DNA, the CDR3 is TGTGCCAGCTCCCGGGGAGACGGGACCCAGTACTTC.

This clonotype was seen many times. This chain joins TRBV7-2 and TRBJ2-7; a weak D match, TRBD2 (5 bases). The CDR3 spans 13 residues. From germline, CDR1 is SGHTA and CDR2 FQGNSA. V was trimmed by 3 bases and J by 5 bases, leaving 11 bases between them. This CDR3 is CASSLGRGNEQYF. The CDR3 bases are TGTGCCAGCAGCTTGGGCCGGGGTAACGAGCAGTACTTC. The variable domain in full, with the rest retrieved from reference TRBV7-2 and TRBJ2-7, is GAGVSQSPSNKVTEKGKDVELRCDPISGHTALYWYRQSLGQGLEFLIYFQGNSAPDKSGLPSDRFSAERTGGSVSTLTIQRTQQEDSAVYLCASSLGRGNEQYFGPGTRLTVT.

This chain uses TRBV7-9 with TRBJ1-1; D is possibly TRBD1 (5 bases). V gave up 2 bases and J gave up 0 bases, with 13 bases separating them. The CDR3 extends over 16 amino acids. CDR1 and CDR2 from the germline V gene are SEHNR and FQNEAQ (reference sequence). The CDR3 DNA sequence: TGTGCCAGCAGCTTAAATCCAGGGACCATGAACACTGAAGCTTTCTTT. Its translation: CASSLNPGTMNTEAFF.

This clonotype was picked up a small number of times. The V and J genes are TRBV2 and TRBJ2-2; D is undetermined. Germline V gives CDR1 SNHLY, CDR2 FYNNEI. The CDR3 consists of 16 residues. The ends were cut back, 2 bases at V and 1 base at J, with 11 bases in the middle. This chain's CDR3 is CASSETETRNTGELFF. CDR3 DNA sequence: TGTGCCAGCAGTGAAACGGAGACGCGGAACACCGGGGAGCTGTTTTTT.

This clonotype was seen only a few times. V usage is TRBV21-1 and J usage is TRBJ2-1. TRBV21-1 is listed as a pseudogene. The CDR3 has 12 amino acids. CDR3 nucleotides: TGTGCCAGCAGTCACAAAACCAATGAGCAGTTCTTC. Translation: CASSHKTNEQFF.

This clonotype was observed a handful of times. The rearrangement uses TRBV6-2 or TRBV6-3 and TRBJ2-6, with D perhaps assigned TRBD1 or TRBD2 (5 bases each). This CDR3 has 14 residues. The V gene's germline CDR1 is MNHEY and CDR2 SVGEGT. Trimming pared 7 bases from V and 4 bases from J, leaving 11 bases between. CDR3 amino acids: CASNRGAGANVLTF. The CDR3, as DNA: TGTGCCAGCAATCGGGGCGCAGGGGCCAACGTCCTGACTTTC.

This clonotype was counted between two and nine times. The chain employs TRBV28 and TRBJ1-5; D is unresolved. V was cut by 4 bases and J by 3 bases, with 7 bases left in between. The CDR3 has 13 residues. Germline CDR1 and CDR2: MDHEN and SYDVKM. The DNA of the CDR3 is TGTGCCAGCAGTTCGCTAGTCAATCAGCCCCAGCATTTT. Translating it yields CASSSLVNQPQHF.

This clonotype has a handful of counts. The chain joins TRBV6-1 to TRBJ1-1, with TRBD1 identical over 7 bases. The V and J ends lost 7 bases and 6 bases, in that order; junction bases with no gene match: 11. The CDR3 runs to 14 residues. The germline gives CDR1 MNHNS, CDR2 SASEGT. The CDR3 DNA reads TGTGCCAGCACCAGACCCGGGACAGCCTCTGAAGCTTTCTTT. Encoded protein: CASTRPGTASEAFF.

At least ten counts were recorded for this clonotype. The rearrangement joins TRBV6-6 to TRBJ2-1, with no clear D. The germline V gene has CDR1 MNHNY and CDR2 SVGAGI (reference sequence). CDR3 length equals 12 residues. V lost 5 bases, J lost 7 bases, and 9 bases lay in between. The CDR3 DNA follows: TGTGCCAGCAGTCAGACGGGTAATGAGCAGTTCTTC. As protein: CASSQTGNEQFF.

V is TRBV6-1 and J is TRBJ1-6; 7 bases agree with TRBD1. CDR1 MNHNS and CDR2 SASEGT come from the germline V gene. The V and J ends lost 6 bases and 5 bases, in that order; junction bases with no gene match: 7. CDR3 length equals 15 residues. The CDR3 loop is CASRMGQRDNSPLHF. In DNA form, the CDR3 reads TGTGCCAGCAGGATGGGACAGAGAGATAATTCACCCCTCCACTTT.

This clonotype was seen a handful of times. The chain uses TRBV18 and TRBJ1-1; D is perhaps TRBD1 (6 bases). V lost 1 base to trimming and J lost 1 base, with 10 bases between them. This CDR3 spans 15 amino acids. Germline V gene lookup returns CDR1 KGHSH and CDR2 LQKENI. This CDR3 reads CASSPRGQQNTEAFF. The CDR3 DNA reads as TGTGCCAGCTCACCACGTGGACAGCAGAACACTGAAGCTTTCTTT.

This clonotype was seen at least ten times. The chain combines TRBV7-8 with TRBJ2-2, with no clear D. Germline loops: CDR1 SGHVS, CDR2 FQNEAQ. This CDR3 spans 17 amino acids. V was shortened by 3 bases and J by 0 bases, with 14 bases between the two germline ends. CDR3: CASSFQTRSANTGELFF. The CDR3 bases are TGTGCCAGCAGCTTTCAAACACGAAGCGCGAACACCGGGGAGCTGTTTTTT.

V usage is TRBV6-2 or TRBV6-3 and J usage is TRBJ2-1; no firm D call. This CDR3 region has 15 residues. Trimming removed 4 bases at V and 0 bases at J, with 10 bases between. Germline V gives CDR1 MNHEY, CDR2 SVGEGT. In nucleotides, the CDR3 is TGTGCCAGCAGTTCCACGTCGAGCTCCTACAATGAGCAGTTCTTC. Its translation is CASSSTSSSYNEQFF.

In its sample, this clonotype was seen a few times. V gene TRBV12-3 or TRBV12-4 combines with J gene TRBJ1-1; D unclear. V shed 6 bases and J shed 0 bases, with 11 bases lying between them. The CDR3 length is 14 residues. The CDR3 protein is CASSPNRMNTEAFF. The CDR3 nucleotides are TGTGCCAGCAGCCCAAACAGAATGAACACTGAAGCTTTCTTT.